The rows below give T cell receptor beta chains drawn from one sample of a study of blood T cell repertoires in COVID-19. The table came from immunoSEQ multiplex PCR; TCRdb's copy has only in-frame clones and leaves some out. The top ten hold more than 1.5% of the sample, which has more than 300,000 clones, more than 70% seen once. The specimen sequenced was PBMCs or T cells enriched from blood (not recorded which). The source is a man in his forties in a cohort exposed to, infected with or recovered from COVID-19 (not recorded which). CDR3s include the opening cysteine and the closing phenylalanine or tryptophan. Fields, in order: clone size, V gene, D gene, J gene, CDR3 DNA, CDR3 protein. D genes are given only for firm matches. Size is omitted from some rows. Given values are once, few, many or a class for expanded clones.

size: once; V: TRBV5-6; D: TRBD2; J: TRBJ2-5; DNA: TGTGCCAGCAGCCGAGGACTAGCGGGACAAGAGACCCAGTACTTC; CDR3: CASSRGLAGQETQYF
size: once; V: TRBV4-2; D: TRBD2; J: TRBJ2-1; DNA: TGTGCCAGCAGCCCGATAAAGACTAGCGGGAGTCTTATCAGCTCCTACAATGAGCAGTTCTTC; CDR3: CASSPIKTSGSLISSYNEQFF
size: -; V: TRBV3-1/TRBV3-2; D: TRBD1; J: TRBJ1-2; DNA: TGTGCCAGCAGCCTCCGGACAGGCCGGGGCTACACCTTC; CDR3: CASSLRTGRGYTF
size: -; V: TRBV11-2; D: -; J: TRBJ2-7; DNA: TGTGCCAGCAGCTCCAGACCAAGGAGCTCCTACGAGCAGTACTTC; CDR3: CASSSRPRSSYEQYF
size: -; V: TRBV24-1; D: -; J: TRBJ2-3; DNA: TGTGCCACCAGTGCTTCGGGAACAGATACGCAGTATTTT; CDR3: CATSASGTDTQYF
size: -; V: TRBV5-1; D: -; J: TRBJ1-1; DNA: TGCGCCAGCAGCTCTAAAGTGTCGGCTGAAGCTTTCTTT; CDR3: CASSSKVSAEAFF
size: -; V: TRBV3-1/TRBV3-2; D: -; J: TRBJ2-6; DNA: TGTGCCAGCAGCCTCCGGGACACCGGGGCCAACGTCCTGACTTTC; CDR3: CASSLRDTGANVLTF
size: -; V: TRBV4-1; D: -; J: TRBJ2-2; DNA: TGCGCCAGCAGCCAAGCCCCCCGGGGGAAGAACACCGGGGAGCTGTTTTTT; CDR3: CASSQAPRGKNTGELFF
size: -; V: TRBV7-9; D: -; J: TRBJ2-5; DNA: TGTGCCAGCAGCTTAGGGTCCGCCAGCCAAGAGACCCAGTACTTC; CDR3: CASSLGSASQETQYF
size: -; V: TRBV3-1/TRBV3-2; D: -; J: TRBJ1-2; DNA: TGTGCCAGCAGCCAAGATGGACACCGTTCCTATGGCTACACCTTC; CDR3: CASSQDGHRSYGYTF
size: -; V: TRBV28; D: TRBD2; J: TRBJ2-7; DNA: TGTGCCAGCGAATCAAAAGGACTAGCGAGACCCTACGAGCAGTACTTC; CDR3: CASESKGLARPYEQYF
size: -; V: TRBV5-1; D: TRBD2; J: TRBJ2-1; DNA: TGCGCCAGCAGCTTGGGGACTAGCGGGAGCTCCTACAATGAGCAGTTCTTC; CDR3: CASSLGTSGSSYNEQFF
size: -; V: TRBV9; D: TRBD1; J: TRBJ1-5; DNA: TGTGCCAGCAGCGTATCCTCAGGGGGGCAGCCCCAGCATTTT; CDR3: CASSVSSGGQPQHF
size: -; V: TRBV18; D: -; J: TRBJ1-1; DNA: TGTGCCAGCTCAGCAACGGGTTCTGGTTATATGAACACTGAAGCTTTCTTT; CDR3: CASSATGSGYMNTEAFF
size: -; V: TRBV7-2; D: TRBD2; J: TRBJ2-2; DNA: TGTGCCAGCAGCATCTTAGCGGGACGGAACCCCGGGGAGCTGTTTTTT; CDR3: CASSILAGRNPGELFF
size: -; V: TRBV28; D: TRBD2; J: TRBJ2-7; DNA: TGTGCCAGCAGTTATCCTAGCGGGAGTCACGAGCAGTACTTC; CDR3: CASSYPSGSHEQYF
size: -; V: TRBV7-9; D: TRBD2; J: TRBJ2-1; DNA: TGTGCCAGCAGCTTAGTGTCGGGAGGGCCCTCCTACAATGAGCAGTTCTTC; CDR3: CASSLVSGGPSYNEQFF
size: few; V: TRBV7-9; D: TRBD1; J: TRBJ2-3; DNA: TGTGCCAGCAGCGGACAGGTTAGCACAGATACGCAGTATTTT; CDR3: CASSGQVSTDTQYF
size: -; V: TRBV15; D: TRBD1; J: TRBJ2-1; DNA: TGTGCCACAACGACACCGGGACAGGGCACCAATGAGCAGTTCTTC; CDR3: CATTTPGQGTNEQFF
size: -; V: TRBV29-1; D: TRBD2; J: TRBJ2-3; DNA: TGCAGCGTTCTCGGGACTAGCGGGAGACGCACAGATACGCAGTATTTT; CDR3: CSVLGTSGRRTDTQYF
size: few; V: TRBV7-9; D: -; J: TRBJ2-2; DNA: TGTGCCAGCAGCTTACGGGGAAACACCGGGGAGCTGTTTTTT; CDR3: CASSLRGNTGELFF
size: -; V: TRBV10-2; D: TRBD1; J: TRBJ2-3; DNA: TGCGCCACCCAGGGGACAGTTACAGATACGCAGTATTTT; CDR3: CATQGTVTDTQYF
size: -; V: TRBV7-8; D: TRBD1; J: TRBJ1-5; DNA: TGTGCCAGCAGCCTAGGACAGGGGGACAATCAGCCCCAGCATTTT; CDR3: CASSLGQGDNQPQHF
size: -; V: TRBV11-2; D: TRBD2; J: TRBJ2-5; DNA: TGTGCCAGCAGCTCGGGACTAGTAGAGACCCAGTACTTC; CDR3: CASSSGLVETQYF
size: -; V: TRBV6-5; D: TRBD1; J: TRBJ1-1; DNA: TGTGCCAGCAGACTCACCGGGACAGGGCGGACTGAAGCTTTCTTT; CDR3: CASRLTGTGRTEAFF
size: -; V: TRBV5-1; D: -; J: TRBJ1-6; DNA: TGCGCCAGCAGCTTGGATGGAGGCTCCTATAATTCACCCCTCCACTTT; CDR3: CASSLDGGSYNSPLHF
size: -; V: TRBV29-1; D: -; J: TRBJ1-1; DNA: TGCAGCGTTGAAGGGGGGCGCACTGAAGCTTTCTTT; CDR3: CSVEGGRTEAFF
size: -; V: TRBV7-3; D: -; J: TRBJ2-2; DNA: TGTGCCAGCAGCTTAACACAGGGCGGGGAGCTGTTTTTT; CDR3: CASSLTQGGELFF
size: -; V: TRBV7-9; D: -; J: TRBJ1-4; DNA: TGTGCCAGCAGTCCGGACAGAGAAAAACTGTTTTTT; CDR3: CASSPDREKLFF
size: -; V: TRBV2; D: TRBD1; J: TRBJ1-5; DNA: TGTGCCAGCAGTGAGTCGGCGTTGTTACAGGGGGCGTTTCAGCCCCAGCATTTT; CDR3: CASSESALLQGAFQPQHF
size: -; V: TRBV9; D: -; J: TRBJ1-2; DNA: TGTGCCAGCAGCGTAGACAGCAACTATGGCTACACCTTC; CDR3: CASSVDSNYGYTF
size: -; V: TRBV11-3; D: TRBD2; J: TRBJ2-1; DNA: TGTGCCAGCAGCTACTCTAGCGGGAGGATTTCCAATGAGCAGTTCTTC; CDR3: CASSYSSGRISNEQFF
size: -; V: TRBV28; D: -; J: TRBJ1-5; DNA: TGTGCCAGCAGACTAGGAGATAGAGGGGGACAGCCCCAGCATTTT; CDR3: CASRLGDRGGQPQHF
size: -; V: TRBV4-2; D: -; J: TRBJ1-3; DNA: TGTGCCAGCAGCCAATCACTGACGGGGATGGGAAACACCATATATTTT; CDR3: CASSQSLTGMGNTIYF
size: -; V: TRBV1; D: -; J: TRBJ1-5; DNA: TGCACCAGCAGAAGAGGGGGATGCAATCAGCCCCAGCATTTT; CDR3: CTSRRGGCNQPQHF
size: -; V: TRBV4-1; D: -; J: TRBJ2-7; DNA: TGCGCCAGCAGCCAATTTGGAGGGCCCTACGAGCAGTACTTC; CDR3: CASSQFGGPYEQYF